The 8 T cell receptor beta chains below come from one sample, sequenced in a study of blood T cell repertoires in COVID-19 (dated by TCRdb to 2018 to 2021). Receptors were amplified or captured by the immunoSEQ multiplex PCR assay. TCRdb retrieved this table from immuneACCESS and kept in-frame rearrangements only. Not all clones are present; in checked studies, unresolved V genes account for under half, and no reason is known for the remainder. The sample includes 210,000 or so clones, with over 75% observed a single time. The ten largest make up 5.1% of the sample. Sequenced input: peripheral blood. These receptors were obtained from a man in his forties or fifties with COVID-19, enrolled during active disease.

The chain is built from TRBV25-1 and TRBJ1-3, with 7 bases fitting TRBD1. The V and J ends lost 2 bases and 1 base, in that order; junction bases with no gene match: 2. This CDR3 is 15 amino acids long. CDR1 and CDR2 (germline): MGHDK, SYGVNS. The CDR3 is CASSEAGGSGNTIYF. For the CDR3, the DNA is TGTGCCAGCAGTGAAGCAGGGGGGTCTGGAAACACCATATATTTT. Drawing the rest from reference TRBV25-1 and TRBJ1-3, the complete variable domain is EADIYQTPRYLVIGTGKKITLECSQTMGHDKMYWYQQDPGMELHLIHYSYGVNSTEKGDLSSESTVSRIRTEHFPLTLESARPSHTSQYLCASSEAGGSGNTIYFGEGSWLTVV.

This chain joins TRBV19 and TRBJ1-2; D is unresolved. Deletions cut 7 bases from V and 6 bases from J, with 6 bases between. CDR1 is LNHDA, CDR2 SQIVND, per germline (reference sequence). The CDR3 has 10 amino acids. The chain's CDR3 is CASKEHGYTF. The DNA for the CDR3 is TGTGCCAGTAAAGAGCATGGCTACACCTTC.

The rearrangement joins TRBV4-2 to TRBJ2-7; 8 bases fit TRBD1. The V gene end was trimmed by 2 bases and the J gene end by 6 bases; junction bases not matched to a gene: 12. Looked up from germline, CDR1 is LGHNA and CDR2 is YNFKEQ. The CDR3 has 16 amino acids. CDR3 sequence: CASSQPTGTGPLEQYF. The DNA for the CDR3 is TGTGCCAGCAGCCAACCAACCGGGACAGGACCCCTCGAGCAGTACTTC.

The chain has TRBV7-3 and TRBJ2-2, with TRBD2 identical over 9 bases. Germline loops: CDR1 SGHTA, CDR2 FQGTGA. The junction had 8 bases not matched to a gene; V was cut back by 3 bases and J by 6 bases. There are 16 residues in the CDR3. The CDR3 bases are TGTGCCAGCAGCTTTTTAGCGGGGGTACAGGCCGGGGAGCTGTTTTTT. Its protein product is CASSFLAGVQAGELFF.

The V gene is TRBV19, the J gene TRBJ1-1; tentatively, D is TRBD1 (5 bases). The V and J ends lost 3 bases and 3 bases respectively, with 17 bases between them. Germline V lookup: CDR1 LNHDA, CDR2 SQIVND (reference sequence). There are 16 residues in the CDR3. The CDR3 protein is CASSIGFGRVDTEAFF. The CDR3 DNA is TGTGCCAGTAGTATTGGTTTCGGCAGGGTGGACACTGAAGCTTTCTTT.

The genes are TRBV29-1 and TRBJ1-4; D may be TRBD1 (5 bases). CDR3 size: 13 residues. V lost 6 bases, J lost 4 bases, and 12 bases lay in between. From germline, CDR1 is SQVTM and CDR2 ANQGSEA. As DNA, the CDR3 is TGCAGCGTCGAGACAGCCTATAATGAAAAACTGTTTTTT. Translation: CSVETAYNEKLFF.

The J gene is TRBJ2-2, the V gene TRBV3-1 (or the pseudogene TRBV3-2); 9 bases are a match to TRBD2. Per the germline V gene, CDR1 is LGHDT and CDR2 is YNNKEL (reference sequence). CDR3 length: 14 residues. Losses at the gene ends were 1 base for V and 7 bases for J; bases not matched to a gene: 1. CDR3 in DNA: TGTGCCAGCAGCCAAGGACTAGCGGTCGGGGAGCTGTTTTTT. Encoded protein: CASSQGLAVGELFF.

This clone was seen just once. The chain recombines TRBV25-1 with TRBJ1-2, with D perhaps matching TRBD1 (6 bases). CDR1 MGHDK and CDR2 SYGVNS come from the germline V gene. The CDR3 sequence is 17 residues long. Trimming removed 5 bases at V and 9 bases at J, with 28 bases between. The CDR3 is CASSPGDEAQPWRSYTF. CDR3 coding DNA: TGTGCCAGCAGTCCAGGGGATGAGGCGCAACCCTGGAGGAGCTACACCTTC.